This TCR beta chain was found in a study of CD8+ T cells in alopecia areata. Overall study context: The drug, oral tofacitinib, was given to treated patients at 5 to 10 mg twice daily. Percent affected scalp area, the SALT score, rated treated patients' severity.

Sequencing templates came from extracted RNA that was reverse transcribed into cDNA. The method was immunoSEQ multiplex PCR; TCRdb's version includes in-frame clones alone and lacks a portion of them. Of a few thousand clones detected, approximately 79% appear once; the ten largest clones hold roughly 5%. Study-level points and caveats: Uncertain still, given a single nonresponder, is whether baseline CD8+ expansion links to response. Significant decreases in scalp clonality and expanded CD8+ clones followed tofacitinib treatment.

As to this clone: Its matching antigen is unknown.

Regarding treatment: oral pan-JAK inhibitor, 5-10 mg twice daily. Peripheral blood, together with lesional scalp punch biopsies, was collected from alopecia areata patients. This clonotype was sampled from a human donor with alopecia areata. The starting material was skin, obtained at week 24, from a patient treated with tofacitinib.

This CDR3 is CASTPGGGTITSGANVLTF. DNA for the CDR3: TGCGCCAGCACCCCCGGAGGGGGAACTATAACCTCTGGGGCCAACGTCCTGACTTTC. V and J are TRBV5-1 and TRBJ2-6; D is tentatively TRBD1 or TRBD2 (6 bases each). Deletions cut 6 bases from V and 0 bases from J, with 22 bases between. This CDR3 comprises 19 residues. Per germline, CDR1 SGHRS and CDR2 YFSETQ. Variable domain in full (rest from reference TRBV5-1 and TRBJ2-6): KAGVTQTPRYLIKTRGQQVTLSCSPISGHRSVSWYQQTPGQGLQFLFEYFSETQRNKGNFPGRFSGRQFSNSRSEMNVSTLELGDSALYLCASTPGGGTITSGANVLTFGAGSRLTVL.